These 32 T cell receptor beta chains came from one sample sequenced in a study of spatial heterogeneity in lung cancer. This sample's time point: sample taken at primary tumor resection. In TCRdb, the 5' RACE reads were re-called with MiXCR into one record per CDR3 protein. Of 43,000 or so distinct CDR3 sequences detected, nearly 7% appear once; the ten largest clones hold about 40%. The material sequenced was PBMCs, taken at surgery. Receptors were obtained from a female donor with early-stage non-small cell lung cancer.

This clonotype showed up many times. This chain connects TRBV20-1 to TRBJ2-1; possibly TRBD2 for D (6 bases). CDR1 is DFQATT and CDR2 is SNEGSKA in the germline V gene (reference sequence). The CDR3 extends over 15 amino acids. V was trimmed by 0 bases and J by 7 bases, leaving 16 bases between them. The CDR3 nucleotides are TGCAGTGCTAGAGATCCGCGGGGTGGGGCGAATGAGCAGTTCTTC. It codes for CSARDPRGGANEQFF.

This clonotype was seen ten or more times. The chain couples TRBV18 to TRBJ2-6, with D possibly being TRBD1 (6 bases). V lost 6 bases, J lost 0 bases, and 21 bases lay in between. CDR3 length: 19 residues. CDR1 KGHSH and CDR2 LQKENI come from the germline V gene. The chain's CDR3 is CASSRLANRDNSGANVLTF. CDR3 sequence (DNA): TGTGCCAGCTCCCGTCTCGCCAACAGGGACAACTCTGGGGCCAACGTCCTGACTTTC.

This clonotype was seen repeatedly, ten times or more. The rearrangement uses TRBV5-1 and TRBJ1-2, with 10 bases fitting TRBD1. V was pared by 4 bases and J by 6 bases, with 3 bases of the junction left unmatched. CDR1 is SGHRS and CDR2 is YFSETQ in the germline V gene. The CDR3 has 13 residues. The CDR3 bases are TGCGCCAGCAGCCCCGGGACAGGGGATGGCTACACCTTC. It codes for CASSPGTGDGYTF.

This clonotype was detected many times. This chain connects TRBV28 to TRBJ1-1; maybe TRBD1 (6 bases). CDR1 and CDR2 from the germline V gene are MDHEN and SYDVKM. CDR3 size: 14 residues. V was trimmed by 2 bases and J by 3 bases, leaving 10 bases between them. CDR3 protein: CASSLQGRYTEAFF. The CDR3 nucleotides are TGTGCCAGCAGTTTACAGGGGAGGTACACTGAAGCTTTCTTT.

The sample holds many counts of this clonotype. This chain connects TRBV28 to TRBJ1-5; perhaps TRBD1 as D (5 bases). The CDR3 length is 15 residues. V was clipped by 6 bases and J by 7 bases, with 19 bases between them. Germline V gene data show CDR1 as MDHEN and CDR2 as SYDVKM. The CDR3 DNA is TGTGCCAGCAGATCATCGGGGCCATCCACCCAGCCCCAGCATTTT. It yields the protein CASRSSGPSTQPQHF.

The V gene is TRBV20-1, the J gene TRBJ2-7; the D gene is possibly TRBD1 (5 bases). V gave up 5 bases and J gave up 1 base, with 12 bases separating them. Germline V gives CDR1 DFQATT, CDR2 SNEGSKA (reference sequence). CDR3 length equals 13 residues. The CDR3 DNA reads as TGCAGTGCTCGGACATACGTGTCCTACGAGCAGTACTTC. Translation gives CSARTYVSYEQYF.

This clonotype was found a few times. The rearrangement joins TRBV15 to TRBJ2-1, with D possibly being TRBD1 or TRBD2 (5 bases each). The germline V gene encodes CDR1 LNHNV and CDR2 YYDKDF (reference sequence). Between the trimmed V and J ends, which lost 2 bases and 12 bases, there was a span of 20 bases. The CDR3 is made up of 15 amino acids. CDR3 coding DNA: TGTGCCACCAGCAGACCATCTCGGGGCCAGAGTATGCAGTTCTTC. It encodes CATSRPSRGQSMQFF.

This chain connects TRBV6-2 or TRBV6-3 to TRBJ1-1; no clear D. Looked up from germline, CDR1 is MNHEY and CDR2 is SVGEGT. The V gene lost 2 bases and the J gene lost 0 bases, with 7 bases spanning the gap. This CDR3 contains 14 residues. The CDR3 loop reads CASSYLSMNTEAFF. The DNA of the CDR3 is TGTGCCAGCAGTTACCTATCCATGAACACTGAAGCTTTCTTT.

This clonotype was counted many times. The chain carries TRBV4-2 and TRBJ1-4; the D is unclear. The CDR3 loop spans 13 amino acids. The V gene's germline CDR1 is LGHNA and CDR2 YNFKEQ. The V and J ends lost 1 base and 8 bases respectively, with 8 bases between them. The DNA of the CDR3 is TGTGCCAGCAGCCAAGGGGGAAGCGAAAAACTGTTTTTT. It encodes CASSQGGSEKLFF.

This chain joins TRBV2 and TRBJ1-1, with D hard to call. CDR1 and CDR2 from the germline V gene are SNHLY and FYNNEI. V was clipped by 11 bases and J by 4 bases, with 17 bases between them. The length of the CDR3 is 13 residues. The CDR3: CAGAGREGTEAFF. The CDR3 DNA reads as TGTGCCGGAGCGGGGAGGGAGGGCACTGAAGCTTTCTTT.

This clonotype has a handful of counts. The CDR3 is CASSLYVTSDPYEQYF. CDR3 sequence (DNA): TGTGCCAGCAGCTTATACGTGACTAGCGATCCCTACGAGCAGTACTTC. This sequence joins TRBV7-6 and TRBJ2-7, with 8 bases aligning to TRBD2. From germline, CDR1 is SGHVS and CDR2 FNYEAQ. J lost 2 bases, V lost 2 bases, and 8 bases had no gene match. CDR3 length equals 16 residues.

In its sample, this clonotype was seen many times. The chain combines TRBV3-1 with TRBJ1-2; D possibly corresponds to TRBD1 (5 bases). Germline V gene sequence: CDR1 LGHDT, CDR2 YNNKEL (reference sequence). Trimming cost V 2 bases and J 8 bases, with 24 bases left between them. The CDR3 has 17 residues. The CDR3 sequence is CASSQQYLDSIPGGYTF. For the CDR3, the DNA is TGTGCCAGCAGCCAACAATATCTTGACAGCATCCCCGGGGGCTACACCTTC.

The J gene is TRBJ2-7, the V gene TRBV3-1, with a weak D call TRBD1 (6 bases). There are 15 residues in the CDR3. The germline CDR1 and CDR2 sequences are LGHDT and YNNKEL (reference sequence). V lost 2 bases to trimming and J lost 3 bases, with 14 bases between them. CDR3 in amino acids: CASSQPAGTLYEQYF. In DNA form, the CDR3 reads TGTGCCAGCAGCCAACCCGCCGGGACACTCTACGAGCAGTACTTC.

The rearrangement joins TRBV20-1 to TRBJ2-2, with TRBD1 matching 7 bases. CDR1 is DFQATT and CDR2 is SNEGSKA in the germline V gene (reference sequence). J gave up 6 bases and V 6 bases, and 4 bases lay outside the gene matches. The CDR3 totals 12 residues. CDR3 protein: CSAKDRAGELFF. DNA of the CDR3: TGCAGTGCGAAAGACAGGGCCGGGGAGCTGTTTTTT.

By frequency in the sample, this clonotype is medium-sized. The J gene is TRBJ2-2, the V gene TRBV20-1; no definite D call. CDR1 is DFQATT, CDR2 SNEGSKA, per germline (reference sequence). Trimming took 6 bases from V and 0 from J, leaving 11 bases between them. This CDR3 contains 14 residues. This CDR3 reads CSAPGPSNTGELFF. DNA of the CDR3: TGCAGTGCCCCGGGCCCTTCGAACACCGGGGAGCTGTTTTTT.

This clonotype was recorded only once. The CDR3 region has the DNA TGTGCCAGCAGCTATAGTACAGGGTATAATTCACCCCTCCACTTT. It specifies CASSYSTGYNSPLHF. The gene calls are TRBV5-6 and TRBJ1-6; D is possibly TRBD1 (6 bases). CDR3 size: 15 residues. V was pared by 3 bases and J by 4 bases, with 11 bases between. The germline V gene encodes CDR1 SGHDT and CDR2 YYEEEE.

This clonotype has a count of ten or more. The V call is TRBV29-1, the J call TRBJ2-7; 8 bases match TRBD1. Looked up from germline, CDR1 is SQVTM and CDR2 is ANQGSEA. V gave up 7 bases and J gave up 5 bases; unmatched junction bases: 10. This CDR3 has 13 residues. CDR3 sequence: CSAVTGERDEQYF. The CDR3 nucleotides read TGCAGCGCCGTGACAGGGGAAAGGGACGAGCAGTACTTC.

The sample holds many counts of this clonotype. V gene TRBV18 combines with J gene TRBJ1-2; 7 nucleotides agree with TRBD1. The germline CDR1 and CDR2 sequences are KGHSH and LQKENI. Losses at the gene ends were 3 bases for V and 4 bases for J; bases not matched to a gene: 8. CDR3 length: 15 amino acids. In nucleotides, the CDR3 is TGTGCCAGCTCACCGAGGGACAGCTCCTCCTATGGCTACACCTTC. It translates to CASSPRDSSSYGYTF.

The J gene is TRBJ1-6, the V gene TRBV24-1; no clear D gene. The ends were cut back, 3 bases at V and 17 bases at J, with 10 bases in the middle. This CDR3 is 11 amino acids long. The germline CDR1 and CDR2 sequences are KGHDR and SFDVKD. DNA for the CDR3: TGTGCCACCAGTGATGGAACTAGGATCCACTTT. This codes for CATSDGTRIHF.

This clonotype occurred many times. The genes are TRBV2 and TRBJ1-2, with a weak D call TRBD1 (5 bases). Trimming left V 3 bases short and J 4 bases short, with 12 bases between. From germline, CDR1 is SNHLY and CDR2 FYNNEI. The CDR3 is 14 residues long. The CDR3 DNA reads TGTGCCAGCAGTGATCAGGGCAGGTTCTATGGCTACACCTTC. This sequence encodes CASSDQGRFYGYTF.

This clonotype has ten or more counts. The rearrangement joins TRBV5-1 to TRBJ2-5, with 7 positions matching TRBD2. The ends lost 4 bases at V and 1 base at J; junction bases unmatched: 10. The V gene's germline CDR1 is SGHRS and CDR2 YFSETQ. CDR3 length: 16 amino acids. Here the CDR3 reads CASSPLGAGSQETQYF. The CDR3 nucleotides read TGCGCCAGCAGCCCCCTGGGAGCGGGGAGCCAAGAGACCCAGTACTTC.

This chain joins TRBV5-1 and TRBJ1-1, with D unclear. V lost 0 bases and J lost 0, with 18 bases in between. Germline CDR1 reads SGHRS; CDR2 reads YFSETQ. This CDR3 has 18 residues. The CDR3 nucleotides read TGCGCCAGCAGCTTGGAGGCGAGGATAAAGAGGATGAACACTGAAGCTTTCTTT. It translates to CASSLEARIKRMNTEAFF.

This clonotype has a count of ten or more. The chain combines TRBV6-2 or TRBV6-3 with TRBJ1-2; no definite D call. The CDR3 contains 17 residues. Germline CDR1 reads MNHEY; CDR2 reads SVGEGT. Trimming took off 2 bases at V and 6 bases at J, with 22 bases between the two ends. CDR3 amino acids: CASSYAGGEAGKDGYTF. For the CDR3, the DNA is TGTGCCAGCAGTTACGCTGGCGGCGAAGCGGGAAAGGATGGCTACACCTTC.

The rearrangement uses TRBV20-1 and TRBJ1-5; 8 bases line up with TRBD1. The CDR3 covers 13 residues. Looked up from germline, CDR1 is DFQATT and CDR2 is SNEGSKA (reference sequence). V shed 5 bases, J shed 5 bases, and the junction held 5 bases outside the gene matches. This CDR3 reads CSAPDRGYQPQHF. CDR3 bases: TGCAGTGCTCCAGACAGGGGATATCAGCCCCAGCATTTT.

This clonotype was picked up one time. CDR3 region: CASSFVRQRLLEPDYEQYF. The CDR3 bases are TGTGCCAGCAGCTTCGTCCGTCAGCGGCTCCTCGAACCCGACTACGAGCAGTACTTC. The chain combines TRBV11-2 with TRBJ2-7, with D possibly TRBD2 on 5 matching bases. This CDR3 has 19 amino acids. Trimming cost V 3 bases and J 3 bases, with 27 bases left between them. CDR1 and CDR2 (germline): SGHAT, FQNNGV.

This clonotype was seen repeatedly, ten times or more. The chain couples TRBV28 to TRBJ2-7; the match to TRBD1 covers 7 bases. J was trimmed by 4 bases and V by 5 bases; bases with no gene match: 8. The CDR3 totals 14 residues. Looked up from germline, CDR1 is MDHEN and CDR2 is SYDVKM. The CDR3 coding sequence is TGTGCCAGCAGTGAACCGGGACAGTCATACGAGCAGTACTTC. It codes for CASSEPGQSYEQYF.

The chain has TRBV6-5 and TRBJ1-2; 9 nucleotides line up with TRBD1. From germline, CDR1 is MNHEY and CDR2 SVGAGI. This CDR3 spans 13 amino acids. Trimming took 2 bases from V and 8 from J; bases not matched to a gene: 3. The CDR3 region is CASSYTDRGGYTF. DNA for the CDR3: TGTGCCAGCAGTTACACGGACAGGGGCGGCTACACCTTC.

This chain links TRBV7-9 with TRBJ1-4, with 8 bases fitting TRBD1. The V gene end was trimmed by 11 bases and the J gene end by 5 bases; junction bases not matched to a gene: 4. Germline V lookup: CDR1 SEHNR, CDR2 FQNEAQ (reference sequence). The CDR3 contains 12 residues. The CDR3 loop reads CAGRTGNEKLFF. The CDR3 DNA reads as TGTGCCGGCCGGACAGGGAATGAAAAACTGTTTTTT.

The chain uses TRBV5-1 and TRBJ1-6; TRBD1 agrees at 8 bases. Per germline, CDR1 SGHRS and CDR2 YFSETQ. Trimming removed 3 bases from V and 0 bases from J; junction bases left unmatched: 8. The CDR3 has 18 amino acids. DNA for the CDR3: TGCGCCAGCAGCTCCGGACAGGGCCCGAGCTCCTATAATTCACCCCTCCACTTT. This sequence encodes CASSSGQGPSSYNSPLHF.

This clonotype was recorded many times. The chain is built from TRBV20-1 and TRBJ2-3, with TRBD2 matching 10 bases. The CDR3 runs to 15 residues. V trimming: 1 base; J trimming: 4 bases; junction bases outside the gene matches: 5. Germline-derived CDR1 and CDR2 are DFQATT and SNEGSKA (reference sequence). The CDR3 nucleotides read TGCAGTGCTAGAGTTGCTAGCGGGGGAGCAGATACGCAGTATTTT. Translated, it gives CSARVASGGADTQYF.

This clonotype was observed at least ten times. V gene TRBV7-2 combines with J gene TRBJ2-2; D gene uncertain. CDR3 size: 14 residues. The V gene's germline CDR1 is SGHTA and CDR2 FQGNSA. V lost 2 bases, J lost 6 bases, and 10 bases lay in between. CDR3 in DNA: TGTGCCAGCAGCTTATTACGACGCTCCGGGGAGCTGTTTTTT. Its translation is CASSLLRRSGELFF.

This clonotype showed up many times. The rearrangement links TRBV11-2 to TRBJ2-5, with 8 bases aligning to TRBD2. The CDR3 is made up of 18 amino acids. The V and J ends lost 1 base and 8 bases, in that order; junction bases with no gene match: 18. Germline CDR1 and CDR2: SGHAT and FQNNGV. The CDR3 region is CASSLVTSGGPTAITQYF. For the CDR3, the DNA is TGTGCCAGCAGCTTAGTCACGAGCGGGGGCCCGACGGCAATAACCCAGTACTTC.